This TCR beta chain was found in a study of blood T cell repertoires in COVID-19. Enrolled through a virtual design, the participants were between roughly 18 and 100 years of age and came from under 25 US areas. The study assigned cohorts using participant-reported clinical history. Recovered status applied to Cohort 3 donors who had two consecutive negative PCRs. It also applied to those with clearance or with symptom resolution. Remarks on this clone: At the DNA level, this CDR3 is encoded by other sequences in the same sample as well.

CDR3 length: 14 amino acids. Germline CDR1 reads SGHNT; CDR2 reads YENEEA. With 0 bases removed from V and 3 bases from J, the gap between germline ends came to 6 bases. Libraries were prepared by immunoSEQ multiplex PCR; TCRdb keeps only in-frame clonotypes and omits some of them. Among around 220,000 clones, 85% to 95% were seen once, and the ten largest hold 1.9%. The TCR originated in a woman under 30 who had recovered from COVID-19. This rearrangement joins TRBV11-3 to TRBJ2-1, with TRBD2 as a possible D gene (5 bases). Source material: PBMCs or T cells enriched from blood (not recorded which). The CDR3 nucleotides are TGTGCCAGCAGCTTAGATCGGGGCTACAATGAGCAGTTCTTC. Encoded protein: CASSLDRGYNEQFF.